One sample yielded the 21 T cell receptor beta chains listed below, sequenced in a study of low-dose radiotherapy and immunotherapy resistance in tumors (dated by TCRdb to between 2021 and 2024). The time point label on this specimen signifies: before trial treatment. The sequencing machine was an Illumina HiSeq 2500. To make first-strand cDNA, Superscript III was used along with a set of TRAV- and TRBV-specific primers so that both the TCRalpha and TCRbeta chains were covered. TCRs were amplified with Phusion for around 20 PCR cycles, with a constant-region primer paired with the adapter attached to the V primers. TCRdb took the public reads, trimmed them with fastp at Q25, ran MiXCR for clone calling and kept in-frame beta chains. Merged by CDR3 protein, the rows form single entries marked with the most common genes and DNA. A total of more than 70,000 distinct CDR3 sequences appear in this sample, roughly 31% of them only once. The top ten constitute around 10% of the sample.

Sequencing used PBMCs, obtained before treatment. These receptors originate from a female donor with ovarian cancer.

To note about this clonotype: With only one base between it and a far larger clone, this is likely a read error. The chain employs TRBV4-3 and TRBJ2-1; possible D gene TRBD2, 5 bases. The CDR3 is made up of 15 amino acids. CDR1 LGHNA and CDR2 YSLEER come from the germline V gene. Between the trimmed V and J ends, which lost 2 bases and 10 bases, there was a span of 18 bases. The CDR3 spells CASSQHPGSSYEQFF. CDR3 sequence (DNA): TGCGCCAGCAGCCAACACCCGGGGAGCTCCTACGAGCAGTTCTTC.

This clonotype showed up many times. The chain has TRBV21-1 and TRBJ1-2; TRBD1, the table's D call, lacks a check against the DNA. TRBV21-1 counts as a pseudogene. This CDR3 is built from 12 residues. CDR3 DNA: TGTGCCAGCAACGACAGAGACTATGGCTACACCTTC. As protein: CASNDRDYGYTF.

The table lists this clonotype with a count of one. This likely came from a read error, as a far larger clone is one base away. The V and J genes are TRBV11-3 and TRBJ2-7, with D uncertain. This CDR3 is 16 amino acids long. V lost 5 bases and J lost 0, with 17 bases in between. Germline V CDR1 and CDR2: SGHNT, YENEEA. The CDR3 spells CASSPSGGSLSYEQYF. As DNA, the CDR3 is TGTGCCAGCAGCCCATCGGGTGGGTCGCTCTCCTACGAGCAGTACTTC.

V gene TRBV28 combines with J gene TRBJ1-2, with unresolved D. Per the germline V gene, CDR1 is MDHEN and CDR2 is SYDVKM. The CDR3 totals 13 residues. The germline V and J ends were trimmed by 10 bases and 2 bases, with 14 bases remaining between them. Here the CDR3 reads CANPWAGNYGYTF. CDR3 nucleotide sequence: TGTGCCAACCCTTGGGCGGGGAACTATGGCTACACCTTC.

This clonotype was picked up many times. The CDR3 sequence is CSTLGTSIETQYF. CDR3 coding DNA: TGCAGTACCCTAGGGACTTCGATAGAGACCCAGTACTTC. V gene TRBV20-1 combines with J gene TRBJ2-5; D may be TRBD2 (6 bases). V shed 8 bases and J shed 4 bases, with 17 bases lying between them. Germline V gene data show CDR1 as DFQATT and CDR2 as SNEGSKA (reference sequence). This CDR3 spans 13 amino acids.

The chain combines TRBV9 with TRBJ2-2, with 10 bases fitting TRBD2. This CDR3 spans 16 amino acids. The J segment lost 6 bases and the V segment lost 1 base, leaving 6 bases of the junction unmatched. CDR1 and CDR2 (germline): SGDLS, YYNGEE. For the CDR3, the DNA is TGTGCCAGCAGCGTAAAAGAGCGGGAGGGCCCCGGGGAGCTGTTTTTT. Its protein product is CASSVKEREGPGELFF.

This clonotype was detected only once. The chain couples TRBV3-1 to TRBJ1-3, with D hard to call. Trimming shortened V by 7 bases and J by 0 bases, and 19 bases separated the two germline ends. The germline CDR1 and CDR2 sequences are LGHDT and YNNKEL (reference sequence). The CDR3 totals 17 residues. In DNA, the CDR3 is TGTGCCAGCACCCGGAAACAGCGAGGAACCTCTGGAAACACCATATATTTT. It translates to CASTRKQRGTSGNTIYF.

Only one count was recorded for this clonotype. This likely traces to a read error, being one base from a far larger clone. The rearrangement links TRBV28 to TRBJ2-7; 7 bases align to TRBD2. In germline, CDR1 is MDHEN, CDR2 SYDVKM. This CDR3 contains 17 residues. Trimming took 6 bases from V and 2 from J; bases not matched to a gene: 16. The CDR3 region is CASSLVRTRKNPYEQYF. The CDR3 DNA is TGTGCCAGCAGCTTAGTGCGGACTAGGAAGAACCCCTACGAGCAGTACTTC.

The V call is TRBV7-9, the J call TRBJ1-3; D gene uncertain. V shed 3 bases and J shed 3 bases, with 6 bases lying between them. The germline CDR1 and CDR2 sequences are SEHNR and FQNEAQ (reference sequence). CDR3 length: 13 residues. The DNA for the CDR3 is TGTGCCAGCAGCTTGGATTTTGGAAACACCATATATTTT. Translating it yields CASSLDFGNTIYF. The whole variable domain, filled in from reference TRBV7-9 and TRBJ1-3, reads DTGVSQNPRHKITKRGQNVTFRCDPISEHNRLYWYRQTLGQGPEFLTYFQNEAQLEKSRLLSDRFSAERPKGSFSTLEIQRTEQGDSAMYLCASSLDFGNTIYFGEGSWLTVV.

This sequence joins TRBV6-2 or TRBV6-3 and TRBJ2-7; 10 bases are shared with TRBD2. The trim removed 4 bases at V and 3 bases at J, leaving 15 bases unmatched. Germline CDR1 reads MNHEY; CDR2 reads SVGEGT. The CDR3 runs to 18 residues. The CDR3 DNA sequence: TGTGCCAGCAGTTCACCCATGTCCGGGACTAGCGTCGACTACGAGCAGTACTTC. Translated: CASSSPMSGTSVDYEQYF.

About this clonotype itself: With only one base between it and a far larger clone, this is likely a read error. V is TRBV28 and J is TRBJ2-2, with TRBD2 identical over 7 bases. Germline V gene data show CDR1 as MDHEN and CDR2 as SYDVKM. The CDR3 totals 20 residues. Here the CDR3 DNA reads TGTGCCACCAGTTGCCCTGGGAACGGGAGGTCCTCCACGAACACCGGGGAGCTGTTTTTT. As protein: CATSCPGNGRSSTNTGELFF.

This clonotype has ten or more counts. Written as DNA, the CDR3 is TGTGCCAGCAGCCAAATCCGCGGAACTAGCACAGATACGCAGTATTTT. This encodes CASSQIRGTSTDTQYF. This chain connects TRBV14 to TRBJ2-3; no clear D gene. The CDR3 is 16 residues long. The V gene lost 2 bases and the J gene lost 0 bases, with 12 bases spanning the gap. Germline V gene sequence: CDR1 SGHDN, CDR2 FVKESK.

This clonotype has at least ten counts. The chain joins TRBV12-3 or TRBV12-4 to TRBJ2-2; 8 nucleotides line up with TRBD1. V trimming: 2 bases; J trimming: 7 bases; junction bases outside the gene matches: 3. CDR3 size: 14 residues. The CDR3 DNA is TGTGCCAGCAGTTTATCAGGGGGCGTCGGGGAGCTGTTTTTT. The encoded protein is CASSLSGGVGELFF.

This clonotype has at least ten counts. V gene TRBV6-2 or TRBV6-3 combines with J gene TRBJ2-7, with D possibly matching TRBD2 (6 bases). The CDR3 loop spans 14 amino acids. Trimming cost V 5 bases and J 2 bases, with 13 bases left between them. The V gene's germline CDR1 is MNHEY and CDR2 SVGEGT. DNA for the CDR3: TGTGCCAGCAGTACTGTGGGACTTACCTACGAGCAGTACTTC. Residues: CASSTVGLTYEQYF.

The gene calls are TRBV7-2 and TRBJ1-1; D gene uncertain. The germline gives CDR1 SGHTA, CDR2 FQGNSA. The CDR3 spans 13 residues. V was cut by 8 bases and J by 0 bases, with 10 bases left in between. The CDR3 protein is CASALGLNTEAFF. The CDR3 nucleotides are TGTGCCAGCGCCCTGGGCCTGAACACTGAAGCTTTCTTT.

Regarding this clonotype: An end of the junction differs from the germline gene, which may be a read error. The chain couples TRBV5-3 to TRBJ2-1, with 12 positions matching TRBD2. TRBV5-3 is identified as an open reading frame with a role that is uncertain. This CDR3 contains 18 residues. The CDR3 here is CASSLVRLAGGPYNEQFF. The CDR3 DNA reads TGTGCCAGCAGCTTGGTTCGGCTAGCGGGGGGGCCCTACAATGAGCAGTTCTTC.

This clonotype appeared many times. This chain links TRBV28 with TRBJ1-1, with D possibly matching TRBD1 (6 bases). The germline CDR1 and CDR2 sequences are MDHEN and SYDVKM. V was cut by 5 bases and J by 1 base, with 11 bases left in between. This CDR3 contains 14 residues. CDR3 nucleotides: TGTGCCAGCAGTCTCCCGGACAGGAACACTGAAGCTTTCTTT. Protein product: CASSLPDRNTEAFF.

This clonotype was detected a few times. J is TRBJ1-5 and V is TRBV12-3 or TRBV12-4; D is unclear. The CDR3 totals 14 residues. Trimming left V 3 bases short and J 6 bases short, with 12 bases between. The DNA for the CDR3 is TGTGCCAGCAGTTTGGCAGAGGTGGGTCAGCCCCAGCATTTT. Its translation: CASSLAEVGQPQHF.

Many counts were recorded for this clonotype. The chain couples TRBV6-2 or TRBV6-3 to TRBJ1-1; 9 nucleotides line up with TRBD1. Germline loops: CDR1 MNHEY, CDR2 SVGEGT. After removal of 4 bases from V and 11 bases from J, the junction contained 14 bases not matched to a gene. The CDR3 runs to 15 residues. DNA of the CDR3: TGTGCCAGCAGTTTGATACAGGGGGCGCGGTTCGGGGCTTTCTTT. Amino acid sequence: CASSLIQGARFGAFF.

The chain recombines TRBV28 with TRBJ2-3; tentative D call: TRBD1 (6 bases). Germline V gene data show CDR1 as MDHEN and CDR2 as SYDVKM. CDR3 length: 15 residues. V was pared by 6 bases and J by 6 bases, with 19 bases between. CDR3 sequence reads: CASSAPGRGADTQYF. DNA of the CDR3: TGTGCCAGCAGCGCCCCCGGCAGGGGTGCTGATACGCAGTATTTT. Together with reference TRBV28 and TRBJ2-3, the CDR3 gives the full variable domain: DVKVTQSSRYLVKRTGEKVFLECVQDMDHENMFWYRQDPGLGLRLIYFSYDVKMKEKGDIPEGYSVSREKKERFSLILESASTNQTSMYLCASSAPGRGADTQYFGPGTRLTVL.

The chain employs TRBV12-3 or TRBV12-4 and TRBJ2-3; 14 nucleotides line up with TRBD2. The CDR3 length is 17 residues. J gave up 4 bases and V 4 bases, and 7 bases lay outside the gene matches. Written as DNA, the CDR3 is TGTGCCAGCAGTTACGGGACTAGCGGGAGTAGGGCAGATACGCAGTATTTT. Translating gives CASSYGTSGSRADTQYF.